This is a list of T cell receptor beta chains from one sample in a study of OX40 agonist ivuxolimab in advanced cancers. Assay used: immunoSEQ multiplex PCR; TCRdb lists only in-frame clones, some missing. The table lists 60,000 to 65,000 clones, nearly 90% of them singletons, with around 13% in the top ten. The sample consisted of CD4+ or CD8+ T cells sorted from blood, taken in a trial of the OX40 agonist ivuxolimab. The receptor source for this set is an adult with an advanced solid tumor such as melanoma, head and neck, liver or kidney cancer. CDR3s include the opening cysteine and the closing phenylalanine or tryptophan. Fields, in order: D gene, J gene, V gene, clone size, CDR3 DNA, CDR3 protein. The D gene is left open where the match is weak. For some rows the clone size is stated as once, few or many, or as a class when expanded; others skip it.

.	TRBJ2-1	TRBV13	once	TGTGCCAGCAGCCATCGGAACTTTCCTTATGAGCAGTTCTTC	CASSHRNFPYEQFF
.	TRBJ2-1	TRBV5-1	.	TGCGCCAGCAGCTTGGTTTCGCGGACCTACAATGAGCAGTTCTTC	CASSLVSRTYNEQFF
.	TRBJ1-1	TRBV27	few	TGTGCCAGCAAGGGGGGGGAGAACACTGAAGCTTTCTTT	CASKGGENTEAFF
.	TRBJ2-1	TRBV27	.	TGTGCCAGCAGTCCCCAGATGGGCAATGAGCAGTTCTTC	CASSPQMGNEQFF
.	TRBJ2-4	TRBV27	.	TGTGCCAGCGAGGGCAGGGGAGGAGGCAAAAACATTCAGTACTTC	CASEGRGGGKNIQYF
.	TRBJ2-7	TRBV5-4	.	TGTGCCACCGGACGGGGGGCATTAATCTACGAGCAGTACTTC	CATGRGALIYEQYF
TRBD2	TRBJ2-3	TRBV27	.	TGTGCCAGCAGTACGGGACTAGCGGGGTCAGATACGCAGTATTTT	CASSTGLAGSDTQYF
TRBD2	TRBJ2-7	TRBV28	.	TGTGCCAGCGGACTAGCGGGATCTTGGGGGGAGCAGTACTTC	CASGLAGSWGEQYF
.	TRBJ2-7	TRBV27	.	TGTGCCAGCAGTTTAGGACAGACCTACGAGCAGTACTTC	CASSLGQTYEQYF
.	TRBJ2-1	TRBV5-1	once	TGCGCCAGCAGCTTGGGCCCTAGCTCCTACAATGAGCAGTTCTTC	CASSLGPSSYNEQFF
.	TRBJ1-1	TRBV30	.	TGTGCCTGGAGTGTAGGGCAATGGGGACTGACTGAAGCTTTCTTT	CAWSVGQWGLTEAFF
TRBD2	TRBJ2-5	TRBV14	.	TGTGCCAGCAGCCAGCGACTAGCGGGAGTCCGACAAGAGACCCAGTACTTC	CASSQRLAGVRQETQYF
TRBD1	TRBJ2-2	TRBV7-7	.	TGTGCCAGCAGCCCGACAGGGGGTCGATACACCGGGGAGCTGTTTTTT	CASSPTGGRYTGELFF
.	TRBJ1-1	TRBV5-1	.	TGCGCCAGCAGCTTGGAGGGTAGCACTGAAGCTTTCTTT	CASSLEGSTEAFF
.	TRBJ2-1	TRBV28	few	TGTGCCGGTAGCTCCTACAATGAGCAGTTCTTC	CAGSSYNEQFF
.	TRBJ2-4	TRBV15	.	TGTGCCACCAGCAGAGAGTGGGGGACCGTAAACATTCAGTACTTC	CATSREWGTVNIQYF
.	TRBJ2-1	TRBV7-9	.	TGTGCCAGCAGCGGAGGGGGACGGGACGGGTACAATGAGCAGTTCTTC	CASSGGGRDGYNEQFF
TRBD1	TRBJ2-3	TRBV27	.	TGTGCCAGCAGTTCCTACAGGGGGCTTGCAGATACGCAGTATTTT	CASSSYRGLADTQYF
.	TRBJ1-4	TRBV15	.	TGTGCCACCAGCAGGACCCGGGGGGTTGAGGAAAAACTGTTTTTT	CATSRTRGVEEKLFF
.	TRBJ1-1	TRBV5-1	.	TGCGCCAGCAGCTTGGGGTCGAACACTGAAGCTTTCTTT	CASSLGSNTEAFF
.	TRBJ2-7	TRBV27	.	TGTGCCAGCAGTTCCTCCCCATCGGAGGCGGTTGGGTACGAGCAGTACTTC	CASSSSPSEAVGYEQYF
.	TRBJ1-4	TRBV18	.	TGTGCCAGCTCACTTTATGGGGGCGATGCAACTAATGAAAAACTGTTTTTT	CASSLYGGDATNEKLFF
TRBD1	TRBJ2-7	TRBV6-1	.	TGTGCCAGCAGTGAAACTACAGGGGGCTACGAGCAGTACTTC	CASSETTGGYEQYF
TRBD2	TRBJ2-1	TRBV27	.	TGTGCCAGCACCACGGGAGGGAGCGCCTACAATGAGCAGTTCTTC	CASTTGGSAYNEQFF
.	TRBJ2-7	TRBV27	.	TGTGCCAGCAGTCCACCTTCCTACGAGCAGTACTTC	CASSPPSYEQYF
.	TRBJ1-3	TRBV27	.	TGTGCCAGCTTATCTGGAAACACCATATATTTT	CASLSGNTIYF
.	TRBJ1-2	TRBV7-2	.	TGTGCCAGCAGCTTAGGGCCGGGAAGCTATGGCTACACCTTC	CASSLGPGSYGYTF
.	TRBJ2-2	TRBV29-1	.	TGCAGCGTCGCTAACCGGAACACCGGGGAGCTGTTTTTT	CSVANRNTGELFF
TRBD2	TRBJ2-1	TRBV5-1	.	TGCGCCAGCAGCTTACGACTAGCGGGGAACAATGAGCAGTTCTTC	CASSLRLAGNNEQFF
TRBD2	TRBJ2-7	TRBV9	.	TGTGCCAGCAGCGCCCGAGCGGGGGACAACTCCTACGAGCAGTACTTC	CASSARAGDNSYEQYF
.	TRBJ1-1	TRBV5-1	once	TGCGCCAGCAGCTTGGAAGGGGCCACTGAAGCTTTCTTT	CASSLEGATEAFF
TRBD2	TRBJ2-1	TRBV10-1	once	TGCGCCAGCGGCCCTAGCGGGGGATACAATGAGCAGTTCTTC	CASGPSGGYNEQFF
.	TRBJ2-4	TRBV7-9	.	TGTGCCAGCAGCCTTACGAGCCCAGACAGGAAGGCCAAAAACATTCAGTACTTC	CASSLTSPDRKAKNIQYF
.	TRBJ1-2	TRBV4-1	.	TGCGCCAGCAGCCACCATCGGGACCGCGCGGAGGGCTACACCTTC	CASSHHRDRAEGYTF
.	TRBJ1-3	TRBV7-9	.	TGTGCCAGCAGCCCGGTTTCTGGAAACACCATATATTTT	CASSPVSGNTIYF
.	TRBJ1-1	TRBV6-1	.	TGTGCCAGTCCTTCAGGGGTCGGGAACACTGAAGCTTTCTTT	CASPSGVGNTEAFF
TRBD1	TRBJ2-7	TRBV19	.	TGTGCCAGTAGTATGGGTACAGGGGGCTACGAGCAGTACTTC	CASSMGTGGYEQYF
TRBD2	TRBJ2-7	TRBV11-2	.	TGTGCCAGCAGCTTAGGGGCCGGGACTAGCGGGAGATACGAGCAGTACTTC	CASSLGAGTSGRYEQYF
.	TRBJ1-1	TRBV7-8	once	TGTGCCAGCAGCTTAGACTTACGGCGGACTGAAGCTTTCTTT	CASSLDLRRTEAFF
.	TRBJ2-1	TRBV29-1	.	TGCAGCGTCCGAAGGACTGGGAATTACAATGAGCAGTTCTTC	CSVRRTGNYNEQFF
TRBD1	TRBJ1-5	TRBV19	.	TGTGCCAGTAGTATAGTACGACAGGGAGATCAGCCCCAGCATTTT	CASSIVRQGDQPQHF
.	TRBJ2-2	TRBV7-3	.	TGTGCCAGCAGCGCGCCGGAAACGAACACCGGGGAGCTGTTTTTT	CASSAPETNTGELFF
.	TRBJ1-1	TRBV27	.	TGTGCCACCTTTAGGGGCCGGGAAGCTTTCTTT	CATFRGREAFF
.	TRBJ1-5	TRBV7-2	.	TGTGCCAGCAGCTTAGTCCCGGACTATAGCAATCAGCCCCAGCATTTT	CASSLVPDYSNQPQHF
TRBD2	TRBJ2-7	TRBV9	.	TGTGCCAGCAGCGGGGGACTAGCGGGTGAGCAGTACTTC	CASSGGLAGEQYF
.	TRBJ1-5	TRBV6-1	once	TGTGCCAGCAGTGAAGGTGGACAGCCCCAGCATTTT	CASSEGGQPQHF
.	TRBJ2-3	TRBV28	.	TGTGCCAGCAGTTCTATACAGGGAGATACGCAGTATTTT	CASSSIQGDTQYF